Below, one T cell receptor (beta chain) is given with its context. The antigen remains undetermined. Germline CDR1 DFQATT, CDR2 SNEGSKA (reference sequence). V shed 4 bases and J shed 4 bases, with 13 bases lying between them. The CDR3 consists of 13 residues. The data were obtained in a study of T-cell memory formation after mild COVID-19. Study at large: Largely donor-specific TCR clusters were found. General study results and limits: Largely, contracting CD4+ clones fell within CM and EM, and contracting CD8+ clones within EMRA.

TCRdb re-called the 5' RACE reads through MiXCR, storing one row per CDR3 protein. This sample has hundreds of thousands of distinct CDR3 sequences, with roughly a fifth found just once. The TCR originated in a man younger than 30 who had mild COVID-19 (a few samples of this study predate the infection). Cell type and time point are not known. Sequencing was carried out using PBMCs or a T cell subset sorted from them (not recorded which). J is TRBJ1-2 and V is TRBV20-1, with D uncertain. Written as DNA, the CDR3 is TGCAGTGCTACTCCCCTCATACCCTATGGCTACACCTTC. It translates to CSATPLIPYGYTF.